This TCR beta chain was identified in a study of CD8 T cells in ankylosing spondylitis. From the 5' RACE reads, TCRdb called clonotypes with MiXCR, one entry per CDR3 protein. The sample holds 100,000 or so distinct CDR3 sequences, about 25% seen once. General observations from the study: Blood of patients with ankylosing spondylitis appeared to be characterized by a TCR beta motif of roughly eight highly homologous variants.

The CDR3 contains 16 residues. Germline CDR1 and CDR2: PRHDT and FYEKMQ (reference sequence). V lost 5 bases to trimming and J lost 5 bases, with 18 bases between them. A few counts support this clonotype. The antigen is unknown. The sequence was collected from a male donor with ankylosing spondylitis. The gene calls are TRBV13 and TRBJ1-4; no clear D. Sequenced sample: synovial fluid, either unsorted or a sorted T cell fraction (not recorded which). The CDR3 reads CASSPGETVVNEKLFF. CDR3 nucleotides: TGTGCCAGCAGCCCCGGGGAGACGGTTGTGAATGAAAAACTGTTTTTT.